This TCR beta chain was identified during a study of shared T cell receptors in the human thymus. The data were produced by immunoSEQ multiplex PCR, yet TCRdb's version contains in-frame clones alone and is incomplete. Of about 540,000 clones listed, about 84% were seen once; the top ten hold more than 0.01%. The CDR3 is made up of 14 amino acids. CDR1 SGHNT and CDR2 YENEEA come from the germline V gene. V lost 5 bases, J lost 6 bases, and 15 bases lay in between. These data were likewise used in another study, on human thymus T cells. From that paper: Resections from corrective heart surgery provided thymus tissue. It looked as if thymic and blood repertoires used V and J genes in a biased way.

The source material was thymocytes. The TCR originated in a boy less than two years old with a congenital heart defect. The gene calls are TRBV11-3 and TRBJ2-3; no clear D gene. The CDR3 spells CASSPAPGPDTQYF. In nucleotides, the CDR3 is TGTGCCAGCAGCCCCGCTCCTGGGCCGGATACGCAGTATTTT.